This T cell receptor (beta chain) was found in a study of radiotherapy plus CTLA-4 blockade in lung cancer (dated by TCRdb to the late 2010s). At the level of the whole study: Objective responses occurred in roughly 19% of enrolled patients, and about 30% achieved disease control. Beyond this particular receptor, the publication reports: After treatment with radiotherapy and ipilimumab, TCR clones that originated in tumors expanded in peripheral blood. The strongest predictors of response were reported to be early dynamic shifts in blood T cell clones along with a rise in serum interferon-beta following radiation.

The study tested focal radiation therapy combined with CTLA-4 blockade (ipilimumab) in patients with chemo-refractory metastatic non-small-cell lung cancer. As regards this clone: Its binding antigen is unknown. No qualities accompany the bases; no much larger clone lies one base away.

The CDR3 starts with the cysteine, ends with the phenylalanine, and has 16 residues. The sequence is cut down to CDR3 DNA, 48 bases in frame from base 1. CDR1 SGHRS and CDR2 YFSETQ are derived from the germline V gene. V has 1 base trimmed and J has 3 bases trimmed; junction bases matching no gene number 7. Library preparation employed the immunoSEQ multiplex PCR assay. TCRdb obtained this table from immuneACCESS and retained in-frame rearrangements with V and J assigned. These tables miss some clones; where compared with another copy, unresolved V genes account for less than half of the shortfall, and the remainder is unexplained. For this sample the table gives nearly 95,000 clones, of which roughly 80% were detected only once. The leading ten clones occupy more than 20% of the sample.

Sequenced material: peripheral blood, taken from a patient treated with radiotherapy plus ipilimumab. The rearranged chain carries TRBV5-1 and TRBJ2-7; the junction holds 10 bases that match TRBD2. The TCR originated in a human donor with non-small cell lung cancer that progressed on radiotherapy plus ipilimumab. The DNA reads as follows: TGCGCCAGCAGCTTGCGGAGCGGGAGGGTGGACTACGAGCAGTACTTC. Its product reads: CASSLRSGRVDYEQYF.